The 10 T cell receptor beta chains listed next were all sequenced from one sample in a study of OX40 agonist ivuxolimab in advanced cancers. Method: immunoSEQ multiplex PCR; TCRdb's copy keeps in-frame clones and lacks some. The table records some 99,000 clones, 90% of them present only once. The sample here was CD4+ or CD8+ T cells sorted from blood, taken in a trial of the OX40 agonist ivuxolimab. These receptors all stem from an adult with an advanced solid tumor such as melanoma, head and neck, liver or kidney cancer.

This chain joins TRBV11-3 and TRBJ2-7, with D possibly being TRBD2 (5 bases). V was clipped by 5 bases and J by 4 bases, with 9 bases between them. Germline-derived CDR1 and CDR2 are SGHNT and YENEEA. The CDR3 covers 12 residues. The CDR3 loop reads CASSGLGYEQYF. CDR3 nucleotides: TGTGCCAGCAGCGGACTTGGTTACGAGCAGTACTTC.

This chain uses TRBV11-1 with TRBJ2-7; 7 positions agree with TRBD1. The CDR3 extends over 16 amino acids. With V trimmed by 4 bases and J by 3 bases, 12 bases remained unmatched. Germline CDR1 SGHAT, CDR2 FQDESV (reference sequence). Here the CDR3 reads CASSSWSGTASYEQYF. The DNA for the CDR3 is TGTGCCAGCAGCTCATGGAGTGGGACAGCCAGCTACGAGCAGTACTTC.

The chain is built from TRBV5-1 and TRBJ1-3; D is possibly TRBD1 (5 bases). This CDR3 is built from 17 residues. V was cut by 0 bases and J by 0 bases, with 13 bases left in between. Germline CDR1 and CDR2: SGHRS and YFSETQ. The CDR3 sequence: CASSLVSGTNSGNTIYF. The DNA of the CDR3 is TGCGCCAGCAGCTTGGTATCAGGGACTAACTCTGGAAACACCATATATTTT.

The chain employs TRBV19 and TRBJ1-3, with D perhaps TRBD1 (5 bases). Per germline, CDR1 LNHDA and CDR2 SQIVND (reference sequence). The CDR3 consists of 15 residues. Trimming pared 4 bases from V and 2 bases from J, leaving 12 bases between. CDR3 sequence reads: CASSSPGTPGNTIYF. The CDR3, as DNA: TGTGCCAGTAGTAGCCCCGGGACGCCTGGAAACACCATATATTTT.

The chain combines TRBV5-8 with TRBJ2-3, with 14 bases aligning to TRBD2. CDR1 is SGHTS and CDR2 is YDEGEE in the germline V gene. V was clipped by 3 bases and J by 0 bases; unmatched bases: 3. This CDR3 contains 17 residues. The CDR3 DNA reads TGTGCCAGCAGCTCAGGGACTAGCGGGAGTAGCACAGATACGCAGTATTTT. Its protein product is CASSSGTSGSSTDTQYF.

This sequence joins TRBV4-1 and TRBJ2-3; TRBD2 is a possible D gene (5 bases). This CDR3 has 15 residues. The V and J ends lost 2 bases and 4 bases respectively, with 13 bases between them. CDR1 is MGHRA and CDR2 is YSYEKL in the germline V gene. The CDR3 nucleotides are TGCGCCAGCAGCCAATTGTGGCTAGCCGCAGATACGCAGTATTTT. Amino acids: CASSQLWLAADTQYF.

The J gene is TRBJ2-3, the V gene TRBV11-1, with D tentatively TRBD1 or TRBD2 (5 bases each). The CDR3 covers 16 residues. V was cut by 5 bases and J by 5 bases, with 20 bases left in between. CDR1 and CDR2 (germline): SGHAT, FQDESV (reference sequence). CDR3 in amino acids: CASSRRVFTEGDTQYF. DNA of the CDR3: TGTGCCAGCAGCCGCAGGGTCTTCACTGAGGGAGATACGCAGTATTTT.

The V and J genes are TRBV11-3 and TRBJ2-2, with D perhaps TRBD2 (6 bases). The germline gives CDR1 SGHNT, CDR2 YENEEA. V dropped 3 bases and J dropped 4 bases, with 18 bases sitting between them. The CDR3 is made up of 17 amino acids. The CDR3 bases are TGTGCCAGCAGCTTTAGCGGCTCCGAGCTAGTCACCGGGGAGCTGTTTTTT. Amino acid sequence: CASSFSGSELVTGELFF. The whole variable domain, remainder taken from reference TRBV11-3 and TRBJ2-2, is EAGVVQSPRYKIIEKKQPVAFWCNPISGHNTLYWYLQNLGQGPELLIRYENEEAVDDSQLPKDRFSAERLKGVDSTLKIQPAELGDSAVYLCASSFSGSELVTGELFFGEGSRLTVL.

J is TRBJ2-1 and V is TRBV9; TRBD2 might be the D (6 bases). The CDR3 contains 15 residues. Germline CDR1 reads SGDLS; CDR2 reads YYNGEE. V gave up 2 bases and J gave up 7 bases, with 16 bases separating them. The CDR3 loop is CASSVASEGYNEQFF. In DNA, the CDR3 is TGTGCCAGCAGCGTGGCTAGCGAGGGATATAATGAGCAGTTCTTC.

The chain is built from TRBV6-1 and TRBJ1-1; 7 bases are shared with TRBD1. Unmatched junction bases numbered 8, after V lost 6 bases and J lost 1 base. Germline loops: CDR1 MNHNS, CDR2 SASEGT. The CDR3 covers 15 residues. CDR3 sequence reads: CASRDTGAANTEAFF. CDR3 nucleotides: TGTGCCAGCAGGGATACAGGGGCAGCGAACACTGAAGCTTTCTTT.